These 2 T cell receptor beta chains came from one sample sequenced in a study of blood T cell repertoires in COVID-19. The protocol was immunoSEQ multiplex PCR, while the TCRdb copy is restricted to in-frame clones and leaves out a portion. Among about 250,000 clones, around 88% were seen once, and the ten largest hold 5.5% to 6.5%. Sequencing was performed on peripheral blood. The receptor set was obtained from a woman aged 80 or older with COVID-19, enrolled during active disease.

The rearrangement joins TRBV6-5 to TRBJ2-3, with 12 bases fitting TRBD2. Per the germline V gene, CDR1 is MNHEY and CDR2 is SVGAGI. The V and J ends lost 6 bases and 10 bases, in that order; junction bases with no gene match: 5. CDR3 length: 13 amino acids. The CDR3 DNA sequence: TGTGCCAGCAGGACTAGCGGGGGAGAGTCGCAGTATTTT. This gives the protein CASRTSGGESQYF.

The rearrangement joins TRBV6-2 or TRBV6-3 to TRBJ1-1; D uncertain. The CDR3 runs 12 residues. The ends were cut back, 2 bases at V and 5 bases at J, with 6 bases in the middle. Germline V gene lookup returns CDR1 MNHEY and CDR2 SVGEGT. This CDR3 reads CASSYVGTEAFF. Here the CDR3 DNA reads TGTGCCAGCAGTTACGTCGGGACTGAAGCTTTCTTT.